One and the same sample provided the 15 T cell receptor beta chains below, sequenced in a study of CD8 T cells in Susac syndrome. cDNA came from about 0.5 to 1 ug RNA primed by random hexamers. TCRdb called the immunoSEQ multiplex PCR reads again in MiXCR, with one record for every CDR3 protein. Found here are around 150,000 distinct CDR3 sequences, 85% to 95% of them singletons; the top ten hold about 0.11%. The sequenced material came from CD4+ T cells from PBMCs. Source of these receptors: a human donor with multiple sclerosis.

CDR3 residues: CSVTRGADTQYF. The CDR3 DNA reads as TGCAGTGTCACAAGGGGTGCTGATACGCAGTATTTT. This chain links TRBV29-1 with TRBJ2-3, with D perhaps matching TRBD1 (5 bases). The CDR3 runs 12 residues. Germline loops: CDR1 SQVTM, CDR2 ANQGSEA.

This clonotype was detected only a few times. The chain links TRBV7-6 to TRBJ2-7, with TRBD1 matching over 10 bases. The CDR3 length is 14 residues. Trimming removed 6 bases from V and 2 bases from J; junction bases left unmatched: 4. CDR1 is SGHVS, CDR2 FNYEAQ, per germline. CDR3 region: CASSKGTGAYEQYF. The CDR3 bases are TGTGCCAGCAGTAAGGGGACAGGGGCCTACGAGCAGTACTTC.

The chain carries TRBV6-2 or TRBV6-3 and TRBJ1-5; no firm D call. Germline V lookup: CDR1 MNHEY, CDR2 SVGEGT. Trimming removed 5 bases at V and 0 bases at J, with 11 bases between. The CDR3 loop spans 15 amino acids. CDR3 sequence: CASSRTRNSNQPQHF. The DNA of the CDR3 is TGTGCCAGCAGTCGTACACGAAATAGCAATCAGCCCCAGCATTTT.

This sequence joins TRBV20-1 and TRBJ1-2; TRBD1 agrees at 7 bases. V dropped 5 bases and J dropped 2; count of bases not matched to a gene: 17. The CDR3 is made up of 17 amino acids. The germline V gene has CDR1 DFQATT and CDR2 SNEGSKA (reference sequence). CDR3 residues: CSAWTPPGQTSNYGYTF. DNA for the CDR3: TGCAGTGCTTGGACACCACCGGGACAGACGTCGAACTATGGCTACACCTTC.

The table lists this clonotype with a count of one. The CDR3 loop is CASSFTPGVAKNIQYF. The CDR3 DNA follows: TGTGCCAGCAGTTTCACGCCAGGGGTAGCCAAAAACATTCAGTACTTC. This rearrangement joins TRBV12-3 or TRBV12-4 to TRBJ2-4; weak D call: TRBD1 (6 bases). The CDR3 consists of 16 residues. Trimming removed 3 bases from V and 0 bases from J, with 12 bases in between.

Notes on this clonotype: Germline and junction disagree at one end, which may indicate a read error. This chain connects TRBV29-1 to TRBJ2-3; 7 bases fit TRBD2. The CDR3 extends over 13 amino acids. Germline CDR1 and CDR2: SQVTM and ANQGSEA. As DNA, the CDR3 is TGCAGCGTTAAGCGGGGAGGCACAAATACGCAGTATTTT. Encoded protein: CSVKRGGTNTQYF.

This clonotype is a singleton in its sample. This chain connects TRBV7-8 to TRBJ1-5; 7 nucleotides align to TRBD1. The CDR3 contains 15 residues. Germline V gene data show CDR1 as SGHVS and CDR2 as FQNEAQ. The ends lost 6 bases at V and 2 bases at J; junction bases unmatched: 7. CDR3 amino acids: CASSLQGTGNQPQHF. CDR3 DNA: TGTGCCAGCAGTTTACAGGGGACTGGCAATCAGCCCCAGCATTTT.

The chain carries TRBV7-2 and TRBJ1-6, with D unclear. Trimming stripped 5 bases from V and 7 bases from J, with 6 bases between. This CDR3 is built from 12 residues. Germline loops: CDR1 SGHTA, CDR2 FQGNSA. The CDR3 loop reads CASSPGNSPLHF. DNA of the CDR3: TGTGCCAGCAGCCCAGGAAATTCACCCCTCCACTTT.

This chain connects TRBV7-9 to TRBJ2-1, with D possibly being TRBD1 (6 bases). Germline V gene lookup returns CDR1 SEHNR and CDR2 FQNEAQ (reference sequence). CDR3 length: 11 amino acids. The V gene lost 5 bases and the J gene lost 11 bases, with 10 bases spanning the gap. As DNA, the CDR3 is TGTGCCAGCAGCGCAGGGGACCAGCAGTTCTTC. Translation gives CASSAGDQQFF.

This chain joins TRBV6-5 and TRBJ2-7; D is perhaps TRBD1 (6 bases). Germline CDR1 MNHEY, CDR2 SVGAGI. The CDR3 sequence is 13 residues long. V was cut by 5 bases and J by 2 bases, with 10 bases left in between. CDR3 loop: CASSTGKTYEQYF. In nucleotides, the CDR3 is TGTGCCAGCAGTACAGGGAAGACCTACGAGCAGTACTTC.

The chain is built from TRBV12-3 or TRBV12-4 and TRBJ2-3; tentative D call: TRBD2 (6 bases). Trimming removed 5 bases from V and 2 bases from J, with 17 bases in between. This CDR3 contains 16 residues. CDR3 protein: CASSDGAGGSTDTQYF. The CDR3 nucleotides read TGTGCCAGCAGTGACGGAGCGGGCGGATCCACAGATACGCAGTATTTT.

The chain carries TRBV15 and TRBJ2-6; weak D call: TRBD1 (6 bases). Germline V gene data show CDR1 as LNHNV and CDR2 as YYDKDF (reference sequence). The V gene lost 0 bases and the J gene lost 0 bases, with 12 bases spanning the gap. The CDR3 is 18 amino acids. CDR3: CATSREAGAISGANVLTF. In DNA, the CDR3 is TGTGCCACCAGCAGAGAGGCAGGGGCTATCTCTGGGGCCAACGTCCTGACTTTC.

This clonotype was observed once. The chain joins TRBV28 to TRBJ1-2, with D possibly being TRBD1 (5 bases). Germline assignment: CDR1 MDHEN and CDR2 SYDVKM. V was trimmed by 5 bases and J by 6 bases, leaving 25 bases between them. The CDR3 extends over 17 amino acids. Here the CDR3 DNA reads TGTGCCAGCAGTCGGCCTCCACCGGGGGTCTCAGGGAATGGCTACACCTTC. This encodes CASSRPPPGVSGNGYTF.

This chain connects TRBV20-1 to TRBJ2-7; 8 positions agree with TRBD1. The germline CDR1 and CDR2 sequences are DFQATT and SNEGSKA (reference sequence). The CDR3 length is 14 residues. V was pared by 3 bases and J by 2 bases, with 6 bases of the junction left unmatched. In DNA form, the CDR3 reads TGCAGTGCTAGTATTGGGACAGGAACCTACGAGCAGTACTTC. Its protein product is CSASIGTGTYEQYF.

This clonotype was recorded only once. The chain employs TRBV3-1 and TRBJ1-1, with D perhaps TRBD1 (5 bases). Germline CDR1 reads LGHDT; CDR2 reads YNNKEL (reference sequence). The CDR3 totals 13 residues. The V and J ends lost 0 bases and 4 bases respectively, with 6 bases between them. The CDR3 nucleotides read TGTGCCAGCAGCCAAGACAGGGCCACTGAAGCTTTCTTT. Translation gives CASSQDRATEAFF.